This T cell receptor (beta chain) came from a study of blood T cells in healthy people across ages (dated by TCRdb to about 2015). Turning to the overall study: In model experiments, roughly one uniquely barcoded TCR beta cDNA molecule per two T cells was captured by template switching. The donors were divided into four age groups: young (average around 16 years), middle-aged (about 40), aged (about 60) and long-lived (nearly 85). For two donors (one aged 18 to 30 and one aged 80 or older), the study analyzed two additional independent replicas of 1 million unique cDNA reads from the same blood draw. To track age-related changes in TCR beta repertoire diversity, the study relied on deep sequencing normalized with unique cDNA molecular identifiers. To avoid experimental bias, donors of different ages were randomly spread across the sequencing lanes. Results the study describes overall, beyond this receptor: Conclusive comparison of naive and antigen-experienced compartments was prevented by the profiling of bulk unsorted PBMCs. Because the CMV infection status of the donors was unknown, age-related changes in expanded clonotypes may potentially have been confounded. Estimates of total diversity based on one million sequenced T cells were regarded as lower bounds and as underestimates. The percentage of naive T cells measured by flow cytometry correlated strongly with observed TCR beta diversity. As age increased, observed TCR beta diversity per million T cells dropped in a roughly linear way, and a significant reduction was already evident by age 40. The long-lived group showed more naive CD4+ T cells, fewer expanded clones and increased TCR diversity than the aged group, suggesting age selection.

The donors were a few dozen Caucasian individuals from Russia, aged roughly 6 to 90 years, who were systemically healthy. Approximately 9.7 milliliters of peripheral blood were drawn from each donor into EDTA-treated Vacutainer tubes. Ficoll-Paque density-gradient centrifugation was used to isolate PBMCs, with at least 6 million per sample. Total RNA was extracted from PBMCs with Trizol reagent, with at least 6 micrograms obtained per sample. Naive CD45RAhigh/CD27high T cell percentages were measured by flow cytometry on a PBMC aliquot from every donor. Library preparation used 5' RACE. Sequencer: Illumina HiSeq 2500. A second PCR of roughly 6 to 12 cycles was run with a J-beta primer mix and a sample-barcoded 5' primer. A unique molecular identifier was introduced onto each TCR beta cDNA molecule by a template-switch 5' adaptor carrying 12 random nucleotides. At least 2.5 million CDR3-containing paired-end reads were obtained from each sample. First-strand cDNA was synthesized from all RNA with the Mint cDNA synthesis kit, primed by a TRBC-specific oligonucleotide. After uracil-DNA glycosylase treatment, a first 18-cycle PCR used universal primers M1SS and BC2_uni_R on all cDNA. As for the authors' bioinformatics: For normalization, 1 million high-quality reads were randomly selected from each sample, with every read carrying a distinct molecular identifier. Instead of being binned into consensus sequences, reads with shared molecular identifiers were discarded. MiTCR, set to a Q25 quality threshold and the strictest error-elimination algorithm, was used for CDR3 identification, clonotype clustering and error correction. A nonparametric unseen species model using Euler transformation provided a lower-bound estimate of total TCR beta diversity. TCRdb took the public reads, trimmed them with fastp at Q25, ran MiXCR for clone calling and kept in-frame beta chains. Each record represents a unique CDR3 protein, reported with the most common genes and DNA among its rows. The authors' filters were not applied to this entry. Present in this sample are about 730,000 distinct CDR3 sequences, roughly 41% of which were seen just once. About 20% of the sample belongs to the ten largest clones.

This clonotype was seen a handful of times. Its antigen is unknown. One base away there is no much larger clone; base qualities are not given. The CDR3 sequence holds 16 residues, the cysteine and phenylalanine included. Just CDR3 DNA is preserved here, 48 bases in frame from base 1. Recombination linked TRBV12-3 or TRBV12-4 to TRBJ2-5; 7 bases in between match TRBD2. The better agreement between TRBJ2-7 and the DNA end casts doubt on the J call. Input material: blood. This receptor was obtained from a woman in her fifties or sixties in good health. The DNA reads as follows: TGTGCCAGCAGTCCGGGGGGTGGGCTAGGTCTTTTCGAGCAGTACTTC. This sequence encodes CASSPGGGLGLFEQYF.